The sequence of this T cell receptor beta chain was determined in a study of T-cell reconstitution after alpha-beta-depleted transplantation in children. The CDR3 is 15 amino acids. V lost 1 base to trimming and J lost 7 bases, with 13 bases between them. The germline V gene encodes CDR1 SGHTA and CDR2 FQGNSA. This clonotype was recorded a few times. Unique molecular identifiers were used in preparing the TCRbeta library. TCRdb fed the PCR reads into MiXCR, producing one record per CDR3 protein. The sample lists about 980,000 distinct CDR3 sequences, about 30% seen once, with roughly 28% in the top ten.

The material sequenced was PBMCs, mostly from graft donor cells, taken 360 days after TCRalphabeta/CD19-depleted stem cell transplant. This TCR was sampled from a boy in the first two years of life who had a stem cell transplant for SCID, so the T cells may come from the graft donor. The genes are TRBV7-2 and TRBJ1-4, with TRBD1 as a possible D gene (6 bases). The CDR3 here is CASSLVRGGGEKLFF. CDR3 in DNA: TGTGCCAGCAGCTTAGTGAGAGGGGGGGGTGAAAAACTGTTTTTT.